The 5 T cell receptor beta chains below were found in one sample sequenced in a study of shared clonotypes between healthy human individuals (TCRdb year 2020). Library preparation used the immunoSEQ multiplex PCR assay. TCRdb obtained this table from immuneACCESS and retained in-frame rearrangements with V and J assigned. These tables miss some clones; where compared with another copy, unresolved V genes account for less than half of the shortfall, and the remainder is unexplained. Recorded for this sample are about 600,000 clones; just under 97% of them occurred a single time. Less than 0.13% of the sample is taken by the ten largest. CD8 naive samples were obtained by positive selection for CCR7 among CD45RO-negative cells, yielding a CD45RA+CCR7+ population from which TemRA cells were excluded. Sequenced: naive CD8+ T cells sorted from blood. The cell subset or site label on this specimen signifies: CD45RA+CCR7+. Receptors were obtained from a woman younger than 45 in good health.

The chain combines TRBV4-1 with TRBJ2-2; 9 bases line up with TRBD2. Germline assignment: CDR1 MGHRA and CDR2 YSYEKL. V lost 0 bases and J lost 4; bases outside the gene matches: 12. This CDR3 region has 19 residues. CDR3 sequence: CASSQESLAGLRGTGELFF. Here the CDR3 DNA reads TGCGCCAGCAGCCAAGAGTCCCTAGCGGGACTAAGGGGCACCGGGGAGCTGTTTTTT.

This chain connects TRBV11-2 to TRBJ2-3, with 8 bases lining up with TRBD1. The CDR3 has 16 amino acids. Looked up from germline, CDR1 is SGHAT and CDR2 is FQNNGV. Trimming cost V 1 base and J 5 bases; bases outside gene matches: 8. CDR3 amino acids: CASSLAVDRVGDTQYF. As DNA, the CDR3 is TGTGCCAGCAGCTTAGCAGTGGACAGGGTTGGAGATACGCAGTATTTT.

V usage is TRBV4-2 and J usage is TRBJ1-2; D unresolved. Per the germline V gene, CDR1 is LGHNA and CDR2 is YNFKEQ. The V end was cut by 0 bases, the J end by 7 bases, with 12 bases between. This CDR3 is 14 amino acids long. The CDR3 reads CASSQDRGPLGYTF. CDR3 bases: TGTGCCAGCAGCCAAGATCGGGGTCCCCTTGGCTACACCTTC.

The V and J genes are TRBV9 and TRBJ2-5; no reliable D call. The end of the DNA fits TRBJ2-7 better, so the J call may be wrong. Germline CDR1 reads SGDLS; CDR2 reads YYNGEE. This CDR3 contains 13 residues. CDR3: CASSVVPGYEQYF. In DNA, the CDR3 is TGTGCCAGCAGCGTGGTGCCGGGTTACGAGCAGTACTTC.

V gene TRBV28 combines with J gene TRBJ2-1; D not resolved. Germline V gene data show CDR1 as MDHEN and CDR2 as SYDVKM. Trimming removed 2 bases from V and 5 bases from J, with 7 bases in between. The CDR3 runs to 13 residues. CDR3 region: CASSLAHNNEQFF. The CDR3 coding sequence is TGTGCCAGCAGTTTAGCCCATAACAATGAGCAGTTCTTC.